The clone carrying this TCR beta chain was detected only a few times. This record comes from a study of blood T cell repertoires in COVID-19. Study as a whole: T cells, B-cell-depleted T cells, or PBMCs supplied cDNA or gDNA.

Before they entered the study, exposed participants had met a COVID-19 case within 2 weeks. The assay was immunoSEQ multiplex PCR, and TCRdb's table has in-frame clones only and misses some. This sample yields around 250,000 clones, of which about nine tenths are seen a single time; around 0.8% belongs to the top ten. The V and J ends lost 0 bases and 5 bases, in that order; junction bases with no gene match: 11. The CDR3 runs to 17 residues. Per germline, CDR1 LGHNA and CDR2 YNFKEQ. The chain employs TRBV4-2 and TRBJ2-3; 7 nucleotides line up with TRBD2. This sequence originates from a man aged 45-65 years who had been exposed to COVID-19. Sequencing input: PBMCs or T cells enriched from blood (not recorded which). The CDR3, as DNA: TGTGCCAGCAGCCAAGATCTCGGGGGAGGGGATGAAGATACGCAGTATTTT. The encoded protein is CASSQDLGGGDEDTQYF.